This TCR beta chain was profiled in a study of blood T cell repertoires in COVID-19. Data came from immunoSEQ multiplex PCR; TCRdb stores just in-frame clones and leaves some out. The profile shows some 160,000 clones, approximately 84% of them singletons. Germline V CDR1 and CDR2: SNHLY, FYNNEI. V was cut by 7 bases and J by 2 bases, with 11 bases left in between. The CDR3 sequence is 13 residues long. The V gene is TRBV2, the J gene TRBJ1-1; tentative D call: TRBD1 (5 bases). The sequenced material came from peripheral blood. The clonotype comes from an elderly woman with acute or convalescent COVID-19. CDR3 nucleotides: TGTGCCAGCACTGCTGACAGAAACACTGAAGCTTTCTTT. Protein sequence: CASTADRNTEAFF.